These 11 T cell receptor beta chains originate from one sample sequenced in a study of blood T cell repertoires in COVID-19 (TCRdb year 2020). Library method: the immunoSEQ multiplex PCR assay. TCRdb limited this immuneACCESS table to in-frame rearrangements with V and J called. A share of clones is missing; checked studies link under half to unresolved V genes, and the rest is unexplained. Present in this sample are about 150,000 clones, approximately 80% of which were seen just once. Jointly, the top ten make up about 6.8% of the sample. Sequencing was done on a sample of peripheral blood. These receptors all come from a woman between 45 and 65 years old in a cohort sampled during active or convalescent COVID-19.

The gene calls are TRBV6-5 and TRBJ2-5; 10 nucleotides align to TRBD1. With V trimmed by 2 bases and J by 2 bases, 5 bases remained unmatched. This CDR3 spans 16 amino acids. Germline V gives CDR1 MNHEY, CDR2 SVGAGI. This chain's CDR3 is CASSYAGQGIQETQYF. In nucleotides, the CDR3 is TGTGCCAGCAGTTACGCGGGACAGGGGATTCAAGAGACCCAGTACTTC.

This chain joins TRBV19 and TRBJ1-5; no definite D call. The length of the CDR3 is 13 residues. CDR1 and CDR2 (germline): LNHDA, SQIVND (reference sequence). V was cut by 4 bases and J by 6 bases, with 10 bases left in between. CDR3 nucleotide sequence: TGTGCCAGTAGTAAAATTCTAAGTCAGCCCCAGCATTTT. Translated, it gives CASSKILSQPQHF.

The CDR3 here is CASSPGGLSGNTIYF. The CDR3 nucleotides read TGTGCCAGCAGCCCCGGCGGGTTATCTGGAAACACCATATATTTT. This chain uses TRBV7-6 with TRBJ1-3; no clear D. V was shortened by 5 bases and J by 1 base, with 12 bases between the two germline ends. The CDR3 totals 15 residues. Germline V gives CDR1 SGHVS, CDR2 FNYEAQ.

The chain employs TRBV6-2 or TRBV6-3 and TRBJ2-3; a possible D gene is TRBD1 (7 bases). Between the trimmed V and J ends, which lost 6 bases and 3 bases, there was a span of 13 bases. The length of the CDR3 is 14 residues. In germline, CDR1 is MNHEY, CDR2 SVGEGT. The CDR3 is CASRYQGGTDTQYF. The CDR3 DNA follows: TGTGCCAGCAGGTACCAGGGGGGAACAGATACGCAGTATTTT.

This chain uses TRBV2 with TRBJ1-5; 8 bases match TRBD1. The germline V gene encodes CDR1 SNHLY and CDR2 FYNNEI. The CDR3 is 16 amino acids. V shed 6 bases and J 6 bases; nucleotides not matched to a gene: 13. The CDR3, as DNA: TGTGCCAGCAGGATACAGACAGGGGAAGGGGGTCAGCCCCAGCATTTT. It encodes CASRIQTGEGGQPQHF.

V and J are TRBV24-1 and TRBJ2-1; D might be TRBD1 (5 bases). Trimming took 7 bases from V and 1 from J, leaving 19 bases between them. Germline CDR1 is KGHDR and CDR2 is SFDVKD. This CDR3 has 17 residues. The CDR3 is CATSASGQGISYNEQFF. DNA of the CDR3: TGTGCCACCAGCGCGTCTGGTCAGGGTATTTCCTACAATGAGCAGTTCTTC.

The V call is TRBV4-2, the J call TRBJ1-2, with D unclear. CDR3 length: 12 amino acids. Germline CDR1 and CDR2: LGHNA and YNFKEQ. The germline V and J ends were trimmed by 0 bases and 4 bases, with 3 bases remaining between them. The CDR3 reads CASSQDLYGYTF. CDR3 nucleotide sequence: TGTGCCAGCAGCCAAGATCTCTATGGCTACACCTTC.

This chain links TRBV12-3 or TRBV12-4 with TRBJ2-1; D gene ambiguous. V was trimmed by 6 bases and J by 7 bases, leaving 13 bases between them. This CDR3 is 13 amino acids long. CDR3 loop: CASRRLLLNEQFF. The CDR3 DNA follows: TGTGCCAGCAGAAGATTACTACTAAATGAGCAGTTCTTC.

The CDR3 nucleotides are TGTGCCAGCAGCTTCCCGGGACAGGGGAAGAGGGATACGCAGTATTTT. Translation: CASSFPGQGKRDTQYF. The chain couples TRBV5-4 to TRBJ2-3; 10 bases align to TRBD1. The CDR3 contains 16 residues. With 2 bases clipped from V and 6 bases from J, the junction kept 9 bases outside the gene matches. CDR1 SGHNT and CDR2 YYREEE come from the germline V gene (reference sequence).

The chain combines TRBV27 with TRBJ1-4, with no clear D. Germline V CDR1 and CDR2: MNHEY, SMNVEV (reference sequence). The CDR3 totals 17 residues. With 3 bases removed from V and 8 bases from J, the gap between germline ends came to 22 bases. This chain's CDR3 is CASSFRGWYPSGEKLFF. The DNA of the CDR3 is TGTGCCAGCAGTTTCAGAGGATGGTACCCGAGTGGAGAAAAACTGTTTTTT.

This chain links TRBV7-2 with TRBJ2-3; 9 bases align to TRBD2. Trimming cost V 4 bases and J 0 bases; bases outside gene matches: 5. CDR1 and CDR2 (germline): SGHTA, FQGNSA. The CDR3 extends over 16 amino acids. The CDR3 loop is CASSWTSATSTDTQYF. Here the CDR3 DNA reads TGTGCCAGCAGCTGGACTAGCGCCACTAGCACAGATACGCAGTATTTT.